This T cell receptor beta chain was found in a study of blood T cell repertoires in COVID-19. Across the study: The origin of the acute and convalescent COVID-19 samples was the United States, Italy and Spain. In each case, the material was cDNA or gDNA derived from T cells, B-cell-depleted T cells, or PBMCs.

This CDR3 spans 13 amino acids. Germline CDR1 SGHAT, CDR2 FQNNGV. V was trimmed by 3 bases and J by 6 bases, leaving 9 bases between them. Per the original methods: The authors estimated nucleated cell counts from reference gene primer amplification. Only in-frame clones appear in the TCRdb table, and some are missing; sequencing was by immunoSEQ multiplex PCR. V and J calls and clone size are given by that table; D and trimming were obtained from the DNA. In the table there are 50,000 or so clones, 70% to 85% of which are singletons. The Seattle patients, enrolled during active infection, were followed longitudinally.

Sequencing was performed on peripheral blood. J is TRBJ2-4 and V is TRBV11-2, with D tentatively TRBD2 (6 bases). The clonotype was recovered from an elderly man with COVID-19, enrolled during active disease. The CDR3 spells CASSFSGSNIQYF. The CDR3 nucleotides are TGTGCCAGCAGCTTTAGCGGATCAAACATTCAGTACTTC. The complete variable domain, with remaining parts taken from reference TRBV11-2 and TRBJ2-4, reads EAGVAQSPRYKIIEKRQSVAFWCNPISGHATLYWYQQILGQGPKLLIQFQNNGVVDDSQLPKDRFSAERLKGVDSTLKIQPAKLEDSAVYLCASSFSGSNIQYFGAGTRLSVL.